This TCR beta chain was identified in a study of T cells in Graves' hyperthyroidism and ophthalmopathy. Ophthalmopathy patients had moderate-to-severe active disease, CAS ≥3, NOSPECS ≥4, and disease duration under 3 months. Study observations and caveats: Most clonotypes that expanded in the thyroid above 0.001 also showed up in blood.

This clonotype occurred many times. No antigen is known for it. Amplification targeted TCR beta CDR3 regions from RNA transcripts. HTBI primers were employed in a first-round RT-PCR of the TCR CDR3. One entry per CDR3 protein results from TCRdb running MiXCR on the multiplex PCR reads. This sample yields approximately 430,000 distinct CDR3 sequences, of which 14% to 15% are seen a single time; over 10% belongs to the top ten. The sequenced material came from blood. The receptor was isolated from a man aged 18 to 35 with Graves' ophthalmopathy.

The CDR3 loop reads CASSRLHNEQFF. The CDR3 DNA follows: TGTGCCAGCAGCCGACTGCACAATGAGCAGTTCTTC. The V gene is TRBV27, the J gene TRBJ2-1, with D uncertain. Germline CDR1 and CDR2: MNHEY and SMNVEV (reference sequence). CDR3 length: 12 residues. Trimming pared 6 bases from V and 5 bases from J, leaving 8 bases between.